The 20 T cell receptor beta chains given below trace back to one sample, sequenced in a study of T cells after yellow fever vaccination. TCRdb independently ran MiXCR on the 5' RACE reads; one entry per CDR3 protein. There are a few hundred thousand distinct CDR3 sequences in the sample; about 4% occur only once, and 20% to 25% lies in the top ten. The source material was PBMCs, sampled 5 days after the yellow fever booster vaccination. The receptor source for this set is a man aged 18 to 29 who received the YFV17D yellow fever vaccine.

This clonotype was seen more than once but under ten times. The chain is built from TRBV24-1 and TRBJ2-2; a possible D gene is TRBD2 (5 bases). V lost 9 bases and J 8 bases, leaving 12 bases between the germline ends. The CDR3 loop spans 12 amino acids. CDR1 KGHDR and CDR2 SFDVKD come from the germline V gene. Here the CDR3 reads CATDGVRGELFF. The CDR3 DNA reads as TGTGCCACCGACGGGGTTCGGGGGGAGCTGTTTTTT.

CDR3 in DNA: TGCAGCGCTAGACAGACTAACTATGGCTACACCTTC. It yields the protein CSARQTNYGYTF. The chain joins TRBV29-1 to TRBJ1-2; possible D gene TRBD1, 5 bases. CDR3 length: 12 amino acids. The germline V and J ends were trimmed by 7 bases and 0 bases, with 9 bases remaining between them. Germline CDR1 reads SQVTM; CDR2 reads ANQGSEA.

This clonotype has only a few counts. The V gene is TRBV4-1, the J gene TRBJ2-3, with TRBD2 matching over 10 bases. The CDR3 runs to 16 residues. The trim removed 2 bases at V and 0 bases at J, leaving 2 bases unmatched. Germline values: CDR1 MGHRA, CDR2 YSYEKL. The CDR3 bases are TGCGCCAGCAGCCAATCGACTAGCGGGAGCACAGATACGCAGTATTTT. Translated: CASSQSTSGSTDTQYF.

The chain recombines TRBV19 with TRBJ1-5, with a possible D match to TRBD1 (6 bases). V lost 4 bases, J lost 1 base, and 14 bases lay in between. Germline V gives CDR1 LNHDA, CDR2 SQIVND (reference sequence). CDR3 length: 16 amino acids. The CDR3 bases are TGTGCCAGTAGTAAACAGGGATTAGGGAGCAATCAGCCCCAGCATTTT. Its translation: CASSKQGLGSNQPQHF.

This clonotype was found many times. The V call is TRBV9, the J call TRBJ2-1, with 8 bases aligning to TRBD2. With V trimmed by 0 bases and J by 0 bases, 2 bases remained unmatched. CDR1 SGDLS and CDR2 YYNGEE come from the germline V gene. This CDR3 contains 16 residues. Written as DNA, the CDR3 is TGTGCCAGCAGCGTAGGTGGGACTAGCTCCTACAATGAGCAGTTCTTC. This encodes CASSVGGTSSYNEQFF. The full variable domain, in which reference TRBV9 and TRBJ2-1 provide the parts outside the CDR3, is DSGVTQTPKHLITATGQRVTLRCSPRSGDLSVYWYQQSLDQGLQFLIQYYNGEERAKGNILERFSAQQFPDLHSELNLSSLELGDSALYFCASSVGGTSSYNEQFFGPGTRLTVL.

This clonotype was seen a few times. This chain uses TRBV6-2 or TRBV6-3 with TRBJ1-5, with 7 bases lining up with TRBD1. Germline CDR1 and CDR2: MNHEY and SVGEGT. The V and J ends lost 0 bases and 6 bases, in that order; junction bases with no gene match: 5. There are 15 residues in the CDR3. This CDR3 reads CASSYSIQGFQPQHF. CDR3 nucleotides: TGTGCCAGCAGTTACTCGATACAGGGGTTTCAGCCCCAGCATTTT.

The chain uses TRBV6-5 and TRBJ2-1; perhaps TRBD2 as D (6 bases). This CDR3 comprises 14 residues. Trimming took 3 bases from V and 8 from J, leaving 14 bases between them. CDR1 is MNHEY, CDR2 SVGAGI, per germline. CDR3 amino acids: CASSYSAGYDEQFF. CDR3 coding DNA: TGTGCCAGCAGTTATTCCGCGGGGTACGATGAGCAGTTCTTC.

This clonotype has a count of ten or more. The genes are TRBV7-2 and TRBJ2-1, with 8 bases lining up with TRBD2. Trimming at V came to 3 bases and at J to 7 bases, leaving 8 bases not matched to a gene. This CDR3 has 15 amino acids. The germline V gene encodes CDR1 SGHTA and CDR2 FQGNSA. The CDR3 here is CASSFRGGAGNEQFF. DNA of the CDR3: TGTGCCAGCAGCTTCCGGGGGGGGGCTGGTAATGAGCAGTTCTTC. Full variable domain (rest looked up from reference TRBV7-2 and TRBJ2-1): GAGVSQSPSNKVTEKGKDVELRCDPISGHTALYWYRQSLGQGLEFLIYFQGNSAPDKSGLPSDRFSAERTGGSVSTLTIQRTQQEDSAVYLCASSFRGGAGNEQFFGPGTRLTVL.

This clonotype was recorded at least ten times. V is TRBV14 and J is TRBJ2-1, with unresolved D. The CDR3 is made up of 14 amino acids. The ends were cut back, 4 bases at V and 1 base at J, with 8 bases in the middle. Germline V gene data show CDR1 as SGHDN and CDR2 as FVKESK. CDR3 sequence: CASSPETSYNEQFF. The CDR3 region has the DNA TGTGCCAGCAGCCCCGAGACTTCCTACAATGAGCAGTTCTTC. The full variable domain, in which reference TRBV14 and TRBJ2-1 provide the parts outside the CDR3, is EAGVTQFPSHSVIEKGQTVTLRCDPISGHDNLYWYRRVMGKEIKFLLHFVKESKQDESGMPNNRFLAERTGGTYSTLKVQPAELEDSGVYFCASSPETSYNEQFFGPGTRLTVL.

V is TRBV20-1 and J is TRBJ1-2; D uncertain. The CDR3 runs 13 residues. Germline V gives CDR1 DFQATT, CDR2 SNEGSKA (reference sequence). V lost 3 bases and J lost 8, with 16 bases in between. Here the CDR3 DNA reads TGCAGTGCTAGGGACTCCTCAAAGGTGGGCTACACCTTC. Translated: CSARDSSKVGYTF.

On this clonotype itself: This may be a read error: a much more frequent sequence differs by one nucleotide. The rearrangement uses TRBV4-3 and TRBJ2-5, with TRBD2 matching 11 bases. V lost 3 bases and J lost 5; bases outside the gene matches: 11. The CDR3 has 17 amino acids. The germline CDR1 and CDR2 sequences are LGHNA and YSLEER. DNA for the CDR3: TGCGCCAGCAGCCAGTCACTAGCGGGGGAGCAGTTGGAGACCCAGTACTTC. Translation gives CASSQSLAGEQLETQYF.

The V call is TRBV9, the J call TRBJ2-3; D possibly uses TRBD1 or TRBD2 (6 bases each). The CDR3 loop spans 14 amino acids. The V and J ends lost 2 bases and 4 bases respectively, with 11 bases between them. CDR1 and CDR2 from the germline V gene are SGDLS and YYNGEE. The CDR3 spells CASSVGGHADTQYF. CDR3 DNA sequence: TGTGCCAGCAGCGTGGGGGGACATGCAGATACGCAGTATTTT.

This clonotype was counted many times. This sequence joins TRBV10-3 and TRBJ2-1; no clear D gene. Between the trimmed V and J ends, which lost 0 bases and 9 bases, there was a span of 18 bases. The V gene's germline CDR1 is ENHRY and CDR2 SYGVKD. The CDR3 extends over 16 amino acids. In DNA, the CDR3 is TGTGCCATCAGTGAGTCGACGGGCCAACGCCCTCCTGAGCAGTTCTTC. Encoded protein: CAISESTGQRPPEQFF.

V and J are TRBV27 and TRBJ1-5, with D unresolved. From germline, CDR1 is MNHEY and CDR2 SMNVEV (reference sequence). The CDR3 runs 15 residues. V lost 5 bases, J lost 4 bases, and 15 bases lay in between. The CDR3 is CASSHPAERNQPQHF. CDR3 nucleotide sequence: TGTGCCAGCAGTCACCCCGCCGAACGTAATCAGCCCCAGCATTTT.

The gene calls are TRBV4-2 and TRBJ2-7; no firm D call. The CDR3 is 12 amino acids. The ends were cut back, 7 bases at V and 4 bases at J, with 11 bases in the middle. CDR1 and CDR2 (germline): LGHNA, YNFKEQ. CDR3 nucleotide sequence: TGTGCCAGCACCCCGGATCTTTACGAGCAGTACGTC. Protein product: CASTPDLYEQYV.

This clonotype was recorded many times. V and J are TRBV7-9 and TRBJ1-2; 7 bases align to TRBD1. With 0 bases clipped from V and 0 bases from J, the junction kept 7 bases outside the gene matches. The CDR3 length is 17 residues. The germline CDR1 and CDR2 sequences are SEHNR and FQNEAQ (reference sequence). The CDR3 sequence is CASSLARGFRPNYGYTF. CDR3 sequence (DNA): TGTGCCAGCAGCTTAGCCAGGGGGTTTCGACCTAACTATGGCTACACCTTC. Full variable domain (missing parts from reference TRBV7-9 and TRBJ1-2): DTGVSQNPRHKITKRGQNVTFRCDPISEHNRLYWYRQTLGQGPEFLTYFQNEAQLEKSRLLSDRFSAERPKGSFSTLEIQRTEQGDSAMYLCASSLARGFRPNYGYTFGSGTRLTVV.

The chain employs TRBV9 and TRBJ1-2; possible D gene TRBD1, 5 bases. V lost 4 bases to trimming and J lost 4 bases, with 17 bases between them. This CDR3 region has 15 residues. Germline V gives CDR1 SGDLS, CDR2 YYNGEE. CDR3 in amino acids: CASSPMGRGTYGYTF. The CDR3 DNA reads TGTGCCAGCAGCCCCATGGGAAGGGGCACCTATGGCTACACCTTC.

This clonotype was detected many times. The V call is TRBV7-2, the J call TRBJ2-5; D might be TRBD2 (6 bases). The CDR3 has 15 residues. CDR1 is SGHTA, CDR2 FQGNSA, per germline. V was pared by 4 bases and J by 1 base, with 13 bases between. The CDR3 is CASSSEGLFQETQYF. CDR3 bases: TGTGCCAGCAGCTCCGAGGGACTGTTCCAAGAGACCCAGTACTTC.

This clonotype was seen only a few times. V gene TRBV28 combines with J gene TRBJ2-1, with TRBD1 matching over 8 bases. The germline CDR1 and CDR2 sequences are MDHEN and SYDVKM. The CDR3 has 15 amino acids. The ends lost 7 bases at V and 2 bases at J; junction bases unmatched: 7. The CDR3 region is CASNPATGAYNEQFF. CDR3 DNA sequence: TGTGCCAGCAACCCTGCGACAGGGGCCTACAATGAGCAGTTCTTC.

This clonotype was observed a few times. The CDR3 DNA follows: TGTGCCAGCAGCTTCGGGACAGCGCTTAATTCACCCCTCCACTTT. This gives the protein CASSFGTALNSPLHF. The V call is TRBV7-9, the J call TRBJ1-6, with TRBD1 matching 7 bases. The germline CDR1 and CDR2 sequences are SEHNR and FQNEAQ (reference sequence). The CDR3 contains 15 residues. J lost 6 bases, V lost 3 bases, and 5 bases had no gene match.